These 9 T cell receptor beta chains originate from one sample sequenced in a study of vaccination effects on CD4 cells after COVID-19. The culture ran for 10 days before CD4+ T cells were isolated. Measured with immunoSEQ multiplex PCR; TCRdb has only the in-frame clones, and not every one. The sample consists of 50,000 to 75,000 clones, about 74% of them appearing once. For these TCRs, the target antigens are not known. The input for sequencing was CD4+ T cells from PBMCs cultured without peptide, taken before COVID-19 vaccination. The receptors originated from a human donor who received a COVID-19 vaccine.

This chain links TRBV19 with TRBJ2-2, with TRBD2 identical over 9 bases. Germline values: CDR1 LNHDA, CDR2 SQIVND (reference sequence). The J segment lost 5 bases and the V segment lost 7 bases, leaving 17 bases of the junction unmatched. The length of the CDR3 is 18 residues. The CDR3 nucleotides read TGTGCCAGTACCACCGCCATCCTGGCGGGGGGGCAAACCGGGGAGCTGTTTTTT. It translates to CASTTAILAGGQTGELFF.

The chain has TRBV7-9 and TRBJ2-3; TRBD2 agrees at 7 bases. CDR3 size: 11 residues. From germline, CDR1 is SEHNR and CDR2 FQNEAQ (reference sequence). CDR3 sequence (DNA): TGTGCAGGGAGGGTGACAGATACGCAGTATTTT. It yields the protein CAGRVTDTQYF.

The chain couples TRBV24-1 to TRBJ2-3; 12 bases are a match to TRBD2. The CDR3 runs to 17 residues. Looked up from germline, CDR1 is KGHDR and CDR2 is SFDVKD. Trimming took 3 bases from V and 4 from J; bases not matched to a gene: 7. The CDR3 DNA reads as TGTGCCACCAGTGATCCCTCCGGGACTAGCGGGTCAGATACGCAGTATTTT. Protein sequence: CATSDPSGTSGSDTQYF.

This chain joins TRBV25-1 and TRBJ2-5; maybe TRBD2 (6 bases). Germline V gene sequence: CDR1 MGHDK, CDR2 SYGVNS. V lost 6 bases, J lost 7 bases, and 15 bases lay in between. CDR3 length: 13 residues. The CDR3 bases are TGTGCCAGCAGAGGGACTTCTTCTGGGACCCAGTACTTC. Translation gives CASRGTSSGTQYF.

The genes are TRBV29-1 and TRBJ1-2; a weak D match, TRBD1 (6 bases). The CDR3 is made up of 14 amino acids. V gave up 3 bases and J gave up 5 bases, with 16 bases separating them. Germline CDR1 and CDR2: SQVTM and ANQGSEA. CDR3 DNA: TGCAGCGTTGACCCTGTGGACAGACTATATGGCTACACCTTC. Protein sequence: CSVDPVDRLYGYTF.

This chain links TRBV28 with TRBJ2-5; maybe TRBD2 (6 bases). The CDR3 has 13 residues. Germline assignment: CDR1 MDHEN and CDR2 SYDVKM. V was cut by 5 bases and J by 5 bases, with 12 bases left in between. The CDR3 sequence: CASSRRGRETQYF. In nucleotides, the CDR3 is TGTGCCAGCAGTAGGAGGGGAAGGGAGACCCAGTACTTC.

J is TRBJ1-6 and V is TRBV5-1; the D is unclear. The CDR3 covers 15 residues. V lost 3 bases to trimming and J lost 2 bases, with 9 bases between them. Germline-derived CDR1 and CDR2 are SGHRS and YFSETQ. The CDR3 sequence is CASSSDGAYNSPLHF. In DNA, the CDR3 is TGCGCCAGCAGCTCGGACGGGGCCTATAATTCACCCCTCCACTTT.

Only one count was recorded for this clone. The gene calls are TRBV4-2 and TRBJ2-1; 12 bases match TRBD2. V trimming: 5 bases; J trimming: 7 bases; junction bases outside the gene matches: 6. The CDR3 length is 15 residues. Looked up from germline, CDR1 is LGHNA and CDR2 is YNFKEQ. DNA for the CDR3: TGTGCCAGCAGCTTACGACTAGCGGGGGATAATGAGCAGTTCTTC. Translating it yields CASSLRLAGDNEQFF.

The CDR3 nucleotides are TGTGCCAGCTCACGGGCACAGGGGGCAACTGAAGCTTTCTTT. It encodes CASSRAQGATEAFF. This chain connects TRBV18 to TRBJ1-1; TRBD1 agrees at 9 bases. Looked up from germline, CDR1 is KGHSH and CDR2 is LQKENI. This CDR3 is 14 amino acids long. Unmatched junction bases numbered 5, after V lost 4 bases and J lost 5 bases. Full variable domain (rest looked up from reference TRBV18 and TRBJ1-1): NAGVMQNPRHLVRRRGQEARLRCSPMKGHSHVYWYRQLPEEGLKFMVYLQKENIIDESGMPKERFSAEFPKEGPSILRIQQVVRGDSAAYFCASSRAQGATEAFFGQGTRLTVV.